The present TCR beta chain was sequenced within a study of radiation and T cells in renal cell carcinoma. Overall study findings and caveats: Without pretreatment biopsies, baseline tumor clonotype presence was undetermined.

This clone turned up a few times. Its antigen remains unidentified. CDR1 and CDR2 (germline): SGHDN, FVKESK. V was trimmed by 1 base and J by 0 bases, leaving 10 bases between them. There are 15 residues in the CDR3. Time point indicated: blood 4 weeks post-SBRT, at nephrectomy. Indicated treatment: 15 Gy SBRT to primary tumor, nephrectomy 4 weeks later. Assay used: immunoSEQ multiplex PCR; TCRdb lists only in-frame clones, some missing. The top ten clones hold around 10% of a sample with fewer than 200,000 clones, less than 90% of them seen once. The sample was blood, taken from a patient whose treatment included radiotherapy and nephrectomy. The source is a woman in her forties or fifties with renal cell carcinoma. The chain is built from TRBV14 and TRBJ2-7; D possibly corresponds to TRBD1 (5 bases). The CDR3 protein is CASSQAGMSSYEQYF. For the CDR3, the DNA is TGTGCCAGCAGCCAAGCAGGGATGAGCTCCTACGAGCAGTACTTC.